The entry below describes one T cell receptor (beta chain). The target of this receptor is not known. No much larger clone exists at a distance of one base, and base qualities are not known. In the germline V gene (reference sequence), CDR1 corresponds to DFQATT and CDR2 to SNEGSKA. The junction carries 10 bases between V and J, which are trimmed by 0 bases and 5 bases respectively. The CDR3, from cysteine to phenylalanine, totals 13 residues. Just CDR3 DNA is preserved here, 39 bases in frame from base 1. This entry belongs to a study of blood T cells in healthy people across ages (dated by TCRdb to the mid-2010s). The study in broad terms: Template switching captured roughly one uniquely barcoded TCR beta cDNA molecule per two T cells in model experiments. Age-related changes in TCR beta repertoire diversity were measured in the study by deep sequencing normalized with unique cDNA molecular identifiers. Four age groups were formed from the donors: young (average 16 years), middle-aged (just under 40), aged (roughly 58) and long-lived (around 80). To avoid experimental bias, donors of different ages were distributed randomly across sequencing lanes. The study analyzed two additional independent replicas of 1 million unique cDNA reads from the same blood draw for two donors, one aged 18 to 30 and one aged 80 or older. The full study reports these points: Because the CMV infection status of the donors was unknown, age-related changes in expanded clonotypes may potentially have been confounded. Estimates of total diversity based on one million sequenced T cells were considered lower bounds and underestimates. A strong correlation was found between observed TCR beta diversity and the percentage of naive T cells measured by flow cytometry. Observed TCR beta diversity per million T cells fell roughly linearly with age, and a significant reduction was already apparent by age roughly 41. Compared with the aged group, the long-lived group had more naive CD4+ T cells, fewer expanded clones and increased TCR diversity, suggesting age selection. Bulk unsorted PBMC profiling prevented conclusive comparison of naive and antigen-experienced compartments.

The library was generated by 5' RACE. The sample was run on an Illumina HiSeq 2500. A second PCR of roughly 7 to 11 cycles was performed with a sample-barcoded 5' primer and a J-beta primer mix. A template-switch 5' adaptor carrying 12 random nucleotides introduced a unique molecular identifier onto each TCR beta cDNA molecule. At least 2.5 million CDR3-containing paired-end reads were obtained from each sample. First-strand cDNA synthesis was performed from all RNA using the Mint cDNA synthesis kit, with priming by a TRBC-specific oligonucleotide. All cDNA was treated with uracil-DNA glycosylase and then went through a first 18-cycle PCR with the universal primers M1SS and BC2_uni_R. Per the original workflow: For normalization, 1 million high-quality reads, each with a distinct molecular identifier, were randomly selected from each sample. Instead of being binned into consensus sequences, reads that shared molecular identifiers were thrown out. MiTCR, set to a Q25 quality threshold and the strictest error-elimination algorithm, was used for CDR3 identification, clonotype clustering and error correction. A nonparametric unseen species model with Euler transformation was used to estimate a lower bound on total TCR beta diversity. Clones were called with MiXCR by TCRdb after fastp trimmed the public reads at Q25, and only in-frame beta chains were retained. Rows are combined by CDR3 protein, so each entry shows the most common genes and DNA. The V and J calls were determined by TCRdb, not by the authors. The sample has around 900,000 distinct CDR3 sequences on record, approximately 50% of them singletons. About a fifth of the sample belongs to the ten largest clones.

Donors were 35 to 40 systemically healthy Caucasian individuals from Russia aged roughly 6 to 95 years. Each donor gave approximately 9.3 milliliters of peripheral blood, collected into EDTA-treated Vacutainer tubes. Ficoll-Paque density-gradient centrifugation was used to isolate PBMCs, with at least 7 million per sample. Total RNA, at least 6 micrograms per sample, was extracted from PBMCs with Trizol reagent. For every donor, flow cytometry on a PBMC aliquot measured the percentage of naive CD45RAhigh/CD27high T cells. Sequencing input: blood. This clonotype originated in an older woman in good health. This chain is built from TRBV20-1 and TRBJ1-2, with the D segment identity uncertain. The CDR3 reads CSARDRERYGYTF. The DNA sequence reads TGCAGTGCTAGAGACAGAGAGAGATATGGCTACACCTTC.